These T cell receptor beta chains were read from a single sample in a study of blood T cell repertoires in COVID-19. The data were produced by immunoSEQ multiplex PCR, yet TCRdb's version contains in-frame clones alone and is incomplete. The data contain 250,000 to 300,000 clones, about 89% of them seen just once; the ten biggest clones take up approximately 4.6%. The specimen sequenced was peripheral blood. The receptors come from a man aged 40-49 years with acute or convalescent COVID-19. The CDR3 runs from the conserved cysteine through the conserved F or W. The order of the fields is J gene, V gene, D gene, CDR3 protein, CDR3 DNA. A D gene is named only where the DNA matches it firmly.

TRBJ2-7,TRBV6-6,NA,CASSYPERGGTYEQYF,TGTGCCAGCAGTTACCCCGAGAGAGGGGGAACCTACGAGCAGTACTTC
TRBJ1-2,TRBV5-8,NA,CASSLLGVVYGYTF,TGTGCCAGCAGCTTGTTAGGGGTCGTTTATGGCTACACCTTC
TRBJ1-6,TRBV10-3,TRBD1,CASRDRDQNNSPLHF,TGTGCCTCCCGGGACAGGGACCAAAATAATTCACCCCTCCACTTT
TRBJ1-2,TRBV6-5,NA,CASSPVRSNYGYTF,TGTGCCAGCAGTCCAGTTCGTTCTAACTATGGCTACACCTTC
TRBJ1-2,TRBV18,NA,CASSQSSDYGYTF,TGTGCCAGCTCCCAGTCGTCTGACTATGGCTACACCTTC
TRBJ1-4,TRBV5-4,NA,CASSLGPGLDDEKLFF,TGTGCCAGCAGCTTGGGGCCGGGTTTAGATGATGAAAAACTGTTTTTT
TRBJ2-2,TRBV7-2,TRBD2,CASSLGPGRVEELFF,TGTGCCAGCAGCTTGGGCCCAGGGAGGGTGGAGGAGCTGTTTTTT
TRBJ2-1,TRBV2,TRBD2,CASSEASGGANEQFF,TGTGCCAGCAGTGAAGCGAGCGGGGGGGCGAATGAGCAGTTCTTC
TRBJ1-5,TRBV3-1/TRBV3-2,NA,CASSQGTGSQPQHF,TGTGCCAGCAGCCAGGGCACAGGGAGTCAGCCCCAGCATTTT
TRBJ1-1,TRBV5-4,TRBD1,CASSQNRGPEAFF,TGTGCCAGCAGCCAAAACAGGGGTCCTGAAGCTTTCTTT
TRBJ1-1,TRBV12-3/TRBV12-4,TRBD1,CASTRDRNTEAFF,TGTGCCAGCACTCGGGACAGGAACACTGAAGCTTTCTTT